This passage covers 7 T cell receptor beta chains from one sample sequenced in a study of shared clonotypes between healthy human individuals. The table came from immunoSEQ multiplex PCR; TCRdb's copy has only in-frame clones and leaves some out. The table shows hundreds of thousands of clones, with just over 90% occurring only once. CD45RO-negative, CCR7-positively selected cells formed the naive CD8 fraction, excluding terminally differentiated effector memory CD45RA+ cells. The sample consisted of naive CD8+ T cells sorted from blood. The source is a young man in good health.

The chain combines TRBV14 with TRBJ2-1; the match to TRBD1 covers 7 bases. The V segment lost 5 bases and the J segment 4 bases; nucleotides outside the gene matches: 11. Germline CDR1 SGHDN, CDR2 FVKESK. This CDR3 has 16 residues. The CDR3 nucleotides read TGTGCCAGCAGCTCAAGCCCGGGACAGCATTACAATGAGCAGTTCTTC. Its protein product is CASSSSPGQHYNEQFF.

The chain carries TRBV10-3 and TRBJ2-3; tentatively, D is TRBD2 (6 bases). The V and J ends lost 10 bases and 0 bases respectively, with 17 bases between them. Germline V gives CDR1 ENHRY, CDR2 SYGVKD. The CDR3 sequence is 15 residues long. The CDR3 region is CATRLGPGSTDTQYF. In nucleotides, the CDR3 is TGTGCCACCAGACTAGGCCCAGGTAGCACAGATACGCAGTATTTT.

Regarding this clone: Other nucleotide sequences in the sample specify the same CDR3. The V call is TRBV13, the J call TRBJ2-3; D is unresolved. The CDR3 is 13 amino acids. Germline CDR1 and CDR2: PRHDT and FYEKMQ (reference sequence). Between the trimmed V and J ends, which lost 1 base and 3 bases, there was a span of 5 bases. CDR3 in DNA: TGTGCCAGCAGCTTAGTGCGGACAGATACGCAGTATTTT. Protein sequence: CASSLVRTDTQYF.

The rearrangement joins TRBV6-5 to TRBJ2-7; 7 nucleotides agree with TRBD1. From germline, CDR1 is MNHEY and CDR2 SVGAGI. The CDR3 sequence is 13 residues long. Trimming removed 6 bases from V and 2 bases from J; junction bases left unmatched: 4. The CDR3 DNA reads TGTGCCAGCAGCCGGGACAGAGCCTACGAGCAGTACTTC. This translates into CASSRDRAYEQYF.

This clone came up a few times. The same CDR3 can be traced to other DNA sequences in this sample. The CDR3 nucleotides read TGTGCCACCAGCAGGGACAGTTCCTACGAGCAGTACTTC. Amino acid sequence: CATSRDSSYEQYF. V and J are TRBV15 and TRBJ2-7; D perhaps matches TRBD1 (6 bases). Germline V gene lookup returns CDR1 LNHNV and CDR2 YYDKDF (reference sequence). CDR3 length: 13 amino acids. Trimming stripped 3 bases from V and 1 base from J, with 7 bases between.

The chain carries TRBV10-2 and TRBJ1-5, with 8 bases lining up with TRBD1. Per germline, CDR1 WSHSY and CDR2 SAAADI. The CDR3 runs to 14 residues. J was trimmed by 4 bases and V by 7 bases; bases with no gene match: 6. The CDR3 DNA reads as TGCGCCAGCATGGGACAGGAGACTAATCAGCCCCAGCATTTT. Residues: CASMGQETNQPQHF.

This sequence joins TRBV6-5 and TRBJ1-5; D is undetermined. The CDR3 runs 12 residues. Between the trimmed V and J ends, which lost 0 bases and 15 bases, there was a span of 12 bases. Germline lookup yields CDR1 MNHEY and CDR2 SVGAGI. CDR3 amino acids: CASSYSGQVLHF. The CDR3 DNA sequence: TGTGCCAGCAGTTACTCGGGCCAAGTCCTGCATTTT.